What follows are 11 T cell receptor beta chains derived from one specimen sequenced in a study of T cell responses to AZD1222 COVID-19 vaccine. Here immunoSEQ multiplex PCR was the method, and the copy in TCRdb shows in-frame clones only, minus some. The data contain around 190,000 clones, approximately 92% of them seen just once; the ten biggest clones take up 1% to 1.5%. Source: peripheral blood, taken on day 0 of AZD1222 vaccination. The receptors derive from an adult in good health.

This chain links TRBV20-1 with TRBJ1-1; D is undetermined. V gave up 3 bases and J gave up 10 bases, with 12 bases separating them. The germline V gene encodes CDR1 DFQATT and CDR2 SNEGSKA (reference sequence). The CDR3 is 11 amino acids. The CDR3 region is CSARTRVGAFF. The CDR3 DNA reads as TGCAGTGCTAGGACAAGGGTAGGAGCTTTCTTT.

V gene TRBV2 combines with J gene TRBJ2-1; D gene ambiguous. V gave up 3 bases and J gave up 7 bases, with 7 bases separating them. The CDR3 length is 12 residues. Germline CDR1 SNHLY, CDR2 FYNNEI. CDR3 in DNA: TGTGCCAGCAGTGAGAGTGCTAATGAGCAGTTCTTC. This translates into CASSESANEQFF.

The chain carries TRBV19 and TRBJ1-1; D gene uncertain. Per the germline V gene, CDR1 is LNHDA and CDR2 is SQIVND (reference sequence). Trimming took off 3 bases at V and 0 bases at J, with 8 bases between the two ends. The CDR3 loop spans 14 amino acids. CDR3 DNA sequence: TGTGCCAGTAGTATGAGCAGTTTGAACACTGAAGCTTTCTTT. Its translation is CASSMSSLNTEAFF.

This sequence joins TRBV7-3 and TRBJ1-1; TRBD1 matches at 7 bases. Germline CDR1 reads SGHTA; CDR2 reads FQGTGA. The V and J ends lost 5 bases and 9 bases, in that order; junction bases with no gene match: 3. This CDR3 comprises 11 residues. CDR3 sequence (DNA): TGTGCCAGCAGCGGACAGGTGAAAGCTTTCTTT. The encoded protein is CASSGQVKAFF.

The chain joins TRBV6-5 to TRBJ2-1, with a tentative D call TRBD1 (6 bases). The CDR3 contains 13 residues. V shed 5 bases and J shed 6 bases, with 11 bases lying between them. Germline loops: CDR1 MNHEY, CDR2 SVGAGI. This CDR3 is CASSTGTINEQFF. DNA of the CDR3: TGTGCCAGCAGTACCGGGACAATCAATGAGCAGTTCTTC.

The chain couples TRBV13 to TRBJ2-7; D tentatively fits TRBD1 or TRBD2 (5 bases each). Germline V lookup: CDR1 PRHDT, CDR2 FYEKMQ (reference sequence). V lost 5 bases and J lost 2, with 13 bases in between. This CDR3 contains 14 residues. The CDR3 sequence: CASSPSGRTYEQYF. The CDR3 bases are TGTGCCAGCAGCCCGTCGGGACGCACCTACGAGCAGTACTTC.

This chain uses TRBV9 with TRBJ1-5, with 10 nucleotides matching TRBD1. The CDR3 has 14 amino acids. J lost 9 bases, V lost 2 bases, and 5 bases had no gene match. CDR1 is SGDLS and CDR2 is YYNGEE in the germline V gene. The CDR3 DNA follows: TGTGCCAGCAGCGTCGGGACAGGGGTTTCGCCCCAGCATTTT. Translated, it gives CASSVGTGVSPQHF. Supplemented by reference TRBV9 and TRBJ1-5, the full variable domain reads DSGVTQTPKHLITATGQRVTLRCSPRSGDLSVYWYQQSLDQGLQFLIQYYNGEERAKGNILERFSAQQFPDLHSELNLSSLELGDSALYFCASSVGTGVSPQHFGDGTRLSIL.

The chain links TRBV9 to TRBJ1-1, with D unresolved. CDR3 length: 12 amino acids. V lost 3 bases and J lost 5, with 8 bases in between. In germline, CDR1 is SGDLS, CDR2 YYNGEE. DNA for the CDR3: TGTGCCAGCAGCGCCTTAGGTACTGAAGCTTTCTTT. Its protein product is CASSALGTEAFF.

This clone has more than one count but fewer than ten. The CDR3 region has the DNA TGTGCCAGCAGCGTAGCGGGGGAAGGCTATGGCTACACCTTC. Amino acid sequence: CASSVAGEGYGYTF. The chain links TRBV9 to TRBJ1-2; D perhaps matches TRBD1 (5 bases). V was cut by 0 bases and J by 4 bases, with 10 bases left in between. The germline CDR1 and CDR2 sequences are SGDLS and YYNGEE. CDR3 length: 14 residues.

The genes are TRBV19 and TRBJ1-5; D possibly corresponds to TRBD1 (6 bases). Trimming removed 9 bases at V and 5 bases at J, with 17 bases between. The CDR3 is 14 amino acids. Germline V gene lookup returns CDR1 LNHDA and CDR2 SQIVND (reference sequence). This chain's CDR3 is CASKGGGPDQPQHF. CDR3 DNA sequence: TGTGCCAGCAAAGGGGGGGGCCCGGATCAGCCCCAGCATTTT.

CDR3 DNA: TGTGCCAGCAGCCCCCCCGGACAGTACAATGAGCAGTTCTTC. Protein: CASSPPGQYNEQFF. V gene TRBV11-2 combines with J gene TRBJ2-1; possibly TRBD1 for D (6 bases). CDR1 SGHAT and CDR2 FQNNGV come from the germline V gene. Deletions cut 5 bases from V and 4 bases from J, with 12 bases between. The CDR3 is 14 amino acids.